A selection of T cell receptor beta chains follows, all from one sample in a study of early T cells in non-severe SARS-CoV-2 infection. TCRdb re-analysed the 5' RACE reads in MiXCR, keeping a single row per CDR3 protein. Of approximately 32,000 distinct CDR3 sequences in the sample, roughly 4.5% were seen once. The sample consisted of whole blood. All receptors come from an adult who was a healthcare worker with PCR-confirmed SARS-CoV-2 infection or an uninfected control (not recorded which). The CDR3 runs from the conserved cysteine through the conserved F or W. The D gene is left open where the match is weak. The size of a clone is reported for some rows only, either as once, few or many, or as a class for expanded clones.

TRBJ2-2 TRBV6-6 many TRBD2 CASSYLPGGSGNTGELFF TGTGCCAGCAGTTACTTGCCTGGCGGGAGCGGGAACACCGGGGAGCTGTTTTTT
TRBJ2-3 TRBV2 many TRBD1 CASRPGTGGDTQYF TGTGCCAGCAGGCCCGGGACAGGAGGGGATACGCAGTATTTT
TRBJ2-3 TRBV7-2 many TRBD1 CASSSRTGGTDTQYF TGTGCCAGCAGCTCCCGGACAGGGGGCACAGATACGCAGTATTTT
TRBJ1-1 TRBV28 many - CASSLQFTEAFF TGTGCCAGCAGTTTACAGTTCACTGAAGCTTTCTTT
TRBJ2-5 TRBV28 many TRBD1 CASSLPQGARGMETQYF TGTGCCAGCAGTTTACCACAGGGGGCAAGGGGAATGGAGACCCAGTACTTC
TRBJ1-1 TRBV27 - TRBD1 CASSFQRTGVRTEAFF TGTGCCAGCAGTTTTCAGAGGACAGGGGTTCGGACTGAAGCTTTCTTT
TRBJ2-7 TRBV6-5 many - CASRNDLNHEQYF TGTGCCAGCAGAAACGACTTAAACCACGAGCAGTACTTC
TRBJ2-7 TRBV14 - - CASSTKTGRMNEQYF TGTGCCAGCAGCACGAAGACAGGGAGGATGAACGAGCAGTACTTC
TRBJ2-6 TRBV20-1 many - CSAPYWIDPATPGANVLTF TGCAGTGCCCCGTACTGGATAGATCCGGCAACCCCTGGGGCCAACGTCCTGACTTTC
TRBJ2-1 TRBV7-2 many - CASSLGTLEEFF TGTGCCAGCAGCCTCGGGACCCTCGAGGAGTTCTTC
TRBJ1-2 TRBV7-9 many TRBD1 CASSWPTGLFYGYTF TGTGCCAGCAGCTGGCCGACAGGGTTATTCTATGGCTACACCTTC
TRBJ1-2 TRBV3-1 many - CASSSLSFPGPTRRTYTF TGTGCCAGCAGCTCACTTTCTTTCCCGGGACCGACACGACGGACCTACACCTTC
TRBJ1-6 TRBV20-1 many - CSATGQSSYNSPLHF TGCAGTGCTACTGGACAGAGCTCCTATAATTCACCCCTCCACTTT
TRBJ2-1 TRBV9 many - CASSVTGDVSNEQFF TGTGCCAGCAGTGTTACGGGAGACGTATCGAATGAGCAGTTCTTC
TRBJ2-5 TRBV20-1 many TRBD2 CSARREEETQYF TGCAGTGCTCGTCGGGAGGAAGAGACCCAGTACTTC
TRBJ2-3 TRBV5-1 few TRBD1 CASSLAGQAVDTQYF TGCGCCAGCAGCTTGGCCGGACAGGCGGTAGATACGCAGTATTTT
TRBJ2-2 TRBV4-3 - TRBD1 CASSQEMDRMNTGELFF TGCGCCAGCAGCCAAGAGATGGACAGGATGAACACCGGGGAGCTGTTTTTT
TRBJ2-5 TRBV28 many TRBD1 CASSLSPRDRQETQYF TGTGCCAGCAGTTTATCTCCCCGGGACAGGCAAGAGACCCAGTACTTC